This TCR beta chain was identified during a study of shared clonotypes between healthy human individuals. Whole-study findings and limits: The study found about 5.1% of naive CD4 clonotypes shared across a handful of donors. In general, naive subsets displayed greater estimated richness than memory subsets did. Only a few donors were included, so the genetic and exposure-history diversity represented was limited.

The protocol was immunoSEQ multiplex PCR, while the TCRdb copy is restricted to in-frame clones and leaves out a portion. This sample carries about 1 million clones, about 75% of them seen once, and the ten largest clones take approximately 1.5%. Trimming took off 0 bases at V and 7 bases at J, with 9 bases between the two ends. This CDR3 contains 12 residues. The germline gives CDR1 GTSNPN, CDR2 SVGIG (reference sequence). As regards this clone: The antigen remains undetermined.

This TCR was recovered from a man between 18 and 35 years old in good health. The rearrangement joins TRBV30 to TRBJ2-5, with D possibly matching TRBD2 (5 bases). The sequencing input was memory CD4+ T cells sorted from blood. The sample's subset: CD45RA-negative fraction. The CDR3: CAWSVGEGTQYF. DNA for the CDR3: TGTGCCTGGAGTGTAGGTGAGGGGACCCAGTACTTC.